Following are 21 T cell receptor beta chains from one sample sequenced in a study of blood T cell repertoires in COVID-19. The assay was immunoSEQ multiplex PCR, and TCRdb's table has in-frame clones only and misses some. The sample includes 160,000 or so clones, approximately 95% of them seen just once. The sample consisted of peripheral blood. The receptors stem from a woman aged 55-70 years with COVID-19, enrolled during active disease.

This clone was observed a few times. This rearrangement joins TRBV11-1 to TRBJ1-1; 8 nucleotides agree with TRBD1. This CDR3 spans 14 amino acids. With V trimmed by 3 bases and J by 5 bases, 5 bases remained unmatched. Germline V gene sequence: CDR1 SGHAT, CDR2 FQDESV (reference sequence). CDR3: CASSLGTGPTEAFF. The CDR3 region has the DNA TGTGCCAGCAGCTTGGGGACAGGTCCTACTGAAGCTTTCTTT.

This sequence joins TRBV4-2 and TRBJ2-5, with 8 bases fitting TRBD2. J lost 9 bases, V lost 0 bases, and 3 bases had no gene match. Germline loops: CDR1 LGHNA, CDR2 YNFKEQ. The CDR3 totals 13 residues. The CDR3 reads CASSQEVGGAQYF. The CDR3 DNA follows: TGTGCCAGCAGCCAAGAAGTCGGGGGGGCCCAGTACTTC.

V gene TRBV20-1 combines with J gene TRBJ2-3; 10 positions agree with TRBD2. The CDR3 is made up of 14 amino acids. CDR1 and CDR2 (germline): DFQATT, SNEGSKA (reference sequence). J gave up 6 bases and V 3 bases, and 6 bases lay outside the gene matches. The CDR3 spells CSASRAGGRDTQYF. The CDR3 nucleotides read TGCAGTGCTAGTCGAGCGGGGGGGAGGGATACGCAGTATTTT.

The V and J genes are TRBV10-3 and TRBJ1-1; 9 nucleotides match TRBD1. The CDR3 length is 14 residues. Germline V CDR1 and CDR2: ENHRY, SYGVKD. The trim removed 7 bases at V and 3 bases at J, leaving 6 bases unmatched. CDR3 bases: TGTGCCATCACACAGGGGGCGTGGGACACTGAAGCTTTCTTT. Protein product: CAITQGAWDTEAFF.

The CDR3 here is CASSQDPPRAETQYF. CDR3 nucleotides: TGCGCCAGCAGCCAAGATCCCCCACGAGCGGAGACCCAGTACTTC. The J gene is TRBJ2-5, the V gene TRBV4-1, with no clear D. Between the trimmed V and J ends, which lost 0 bases and 5 bases, there was a span of 13 bases. Germline V lookup: CDR1 MGHRA, CDR2 YSYEKL. The CDR3 covers 15 residues.

This clone was seen a handful of times. The V gene is TRBV7-9, the J gene TRBJ1-4; D not certain. V gave up 3 bases and J gave up 8 bases, with 16 bases separating them. The CDR3 consists of 15 residues. Germline-derived CDR1 and CDR2 are SEHNR and FQNEAQ (reference sequence). CDR3 amino acids: CASSLSTAGWEKLFF. The DNA of the CDR3 is TGTGCCAGCAGCTTGTCGACGGCGGGCTGGGAAAAACTGTTTTTT.

This rearrangement joins TRBV5-1 to TRBJ2-1; D is perhaps TRBD2 (6 bases). V was trimmed by 5 bases and J by 6 bases, leaving 12 bases between them. The CDR3 runs 13 residues. The germline CDR1 and CDR2 sequences are SGHRS and YFSETQ. The CDR3 protein is CASRQAGSNEQFF. The CDR3 DNA reads as TGCGCCAGCAGGCAGGCGGGGAGCAATGAGCAGTTCTTC.

This clone occurred once. The V call is TRBV5-5, the J call TRBJ2-7; 9 bases fit TRBD1. V dropped 4 bases and J dropped 7; count of bases not matched to a gene: 12. The CDR3 consists of 15 residues. CDR1 is SGHKS, CDR2 YYEKEE, per germline (reference sequence). CDR3 nucleotide sequence: TGTGCCAGCAGCCTATCGACAGGGGGATGGAGAGAGCAGTACTTC. Residues: CASSLSTGGWREQYF.

V gene TRBV11-1 combines with J gene TRBJ2-7; 11 bases agree with TRBD1. The V and J ends lost 4 bases and 10 bases, in that order; junction bases with no gene match: 12. The CDR3 has 15 amino acids. The germline V gene encodes CDR1 SGHAT and CDR2 FQDESV (reference sequence). CDR3 sequence: CASSSRDRGMWAQYF. The CDR3 coding sequence is TGTGCCAGCAGCTCCCGGGACAGGGGGATGTGGGCCCAGTACTTC.

CDR3 DNA sequence: TGTGCCAGCAGCGCTACTATTCCGAACACCGGGGAGCTGTTTTTT. This gives the protein CASSATIPNTGELFF. The chain is built from TRBV9 and TRBJ2-2; no clear D gene. This CDR3 comprises 15 residues. With 3 bases removed from V and 0 bases from J, the gap between germline ends came to 9 bases. CDR1 and CDR2 (germline): SGDLS, YYNGEE.

The rearrangement uses TRBV6-2 or TRBV6-3 and TRBJ1-1; no definite D call. Germline values: CDR1 MNHEY, CDR2 SVGEGT. The V end lost 4 bases, the J end lost 1 base, and 10 bases lay between the germline ends. This CDR3 has 14 amino acids. The chain's CDR3 is CASSLNPGNTEAFF. CDR3 DNA sequence: TGTGCCAGCAGTTTGAATCCAGGGAACACTGAAGCTTTCTTT.

This chain links TRBV2 with TRBJ2-7, with TRBD1 matching over 8 bases. CDR3 length: 16 amino acids. The germline V gene encodes CDR1 SNHLY and CDR2 FYNNEI. The junction had 8 bases not matched to a gene; V was cut back by 1 base and J by 3 bases. The CDR3 here is CASSEEWAGGYYEQYF. CDR3 nucleotide sequence: TGTGCCAGCAGTGAAGAGTGGGCAGGGGGCTACTACGAGCAGTACTTC. Using reference TRBV2 and TRBJ2-7 for the parts outside the CDR3, the full variable domain is EPEVTQTPSHQVTQMGQEVILRCVPISNHLYFYWYRQILGQKVEFLVSFYNNEISEKSEIFDDQFSVERPDGSNFTLKIRSTKLEDSAMYFCASSEEWAGGYYEQYFGPGTRLTVT.

The chain has TRBV19 and TRBJ2-7, with 8 bases that match TRBD2. V was pared by 7 bases and J by 11 bases, with 4 bases of the junction left unmatched. The length of the CDR3 is 10 residues. The V gene's germline CDR1 is LNHDA and CDR2 SQIVND (reference sequence). The CDR3 protein is CASTSGGKYF. The CDR3 DNA reads TGTGCCAGTACCAGCGGGGGAAAGTACTTC.

The V gene is TRBV6-5, the J gene TRBJ2-1; weak D call: TRBD2 (5 bases). This CDR3 has 14 residues. Germline-derived CDR1 and CDR2 are MNHEY and SVGAGI. V lost 2 bases to trimming and J lost 7 bases, with 12 bases between them. The DNA of the CDR3 is TGTGCCAGCAGTTACGGGCCTAGCCGGAATGAGCAGTTCTTC. This encodes CASSYGPSRNEQFF.

The chain uses TRBV7-8 and TRBJ2-7; 14 positions agree with TRBD2. Germline V gives CDR1 SGHVS, CDR2 FQNEAQ. Germline trimming cut 8 bases from V and 6 bases from J; bases unmatched to any gene: 12. The CDR3 is made up of 16 amino acids. The CDR3 loop reads CASATSGGAWSLEQYF. CDR3 coding DNA: TGTGCCAGCGCGACTAGCGGGGGGGCCTGGTCGCTCGAGCAGTACTTC.

This rearrangement joins TRBV19 to TRBJ1-2, with a tentative D call TRBD1 (6 bases). This CDR3 is built from 13 residues. V lost 9 bases to trimming and J lost 4 bases, with 15 bases between them. CDR1 and CDR2 from the germline V gene are LNHDA and SQIVND (reference sequence). The CDR3 region has the DNA TGTGCCAGCTACGGACAGCAACTCTATGGCTACACCTTC. Its protein is CASYGQQLYGYTF.

This clone was seen just once. The DNA of the CDR3 is TGTGCCAGCAGCTCCAGGGTAGCGGGCTACAATGAGCAGTTCTTC. Its translation: CASSSRVAGYNEQFF. The V call is TRBV7-9, the J call TRBJ2-1; 7 positions match TRBD2. The CDR3 is made up of 15 amino acids. Germline CDR1 SEHNR, CDR2 FQNEAQ (reference sequence). The J segment lost 3 bases and the V segment lost 4 bases, leaving 6 bases of the junction unmatched.

This clone was recorded once. J is TRBJ1-4 and V is TRBV5-1; D remains ambiguous. Germline V gives CDR1 SGHRS, CDR2 YFSETQ. V lost 6 bases and J 4 bases, leaving 10 bases between the germline ends. This CDR3 has 13 amino acids. CDR3 DNA sequence: TGCGCCAGCACCCGAGCCGTTAATGAAAAACTGTTTTTT. Amino acids: CASTRAVNEKLFF.

The rearrangement uses TRBV11-1 and TRBJ2-7, with 7 positions matching TRBD1. Trimming at V came to 7 bases and at J to 4 bases, leaving 4 bases not matched to a gene. Germline values: CDR1 SGHAT, CDR2 FQDESV (reference sequence). The CDR3 is 12 residues long. CDR3 DNA: TGTGCCAGCACAGGACAGGCGTACGAGCAGTACTTC. This gives the protein CASTGQAYEQYF.

This clone was seen a single time. The chain links TRBV3-1 (or the pseudogene TRBV3-2) to TRBJ2-1; the match to TRBD2 covers 13 bases. The CDR3 spans 17 residues. CDR1 and CDR2 (germline): LGHDT, YNNKEL (reference sequence). J lost 5 bases, V lost 4 bases, and 8 bases had no gene match. The CDR3 reads CASSRWTSGGPNNEQFF. DNA for the CDR3: TGTGCCAGCAGCCGGTGGACTAGCGGGGGACCCAACAATGAGCAGTTCTTC.

The V and J genes are TRBV9 and TRBJ1-4, with D hard to call. V was trimmed by 0 bases and J by 4 bases, leaving 7 bases between them. Germline loops: CDR1 SGDLS, CDR2 YYNGEE. There are 14 residues in the CDR3. The CDR3 sequence is CASSVVSSNEKLFF. DNA of the CDR3: TGTGCCAGCAGCGTAGTTTCCAGTAATGAAAAACTGTTTTTT.